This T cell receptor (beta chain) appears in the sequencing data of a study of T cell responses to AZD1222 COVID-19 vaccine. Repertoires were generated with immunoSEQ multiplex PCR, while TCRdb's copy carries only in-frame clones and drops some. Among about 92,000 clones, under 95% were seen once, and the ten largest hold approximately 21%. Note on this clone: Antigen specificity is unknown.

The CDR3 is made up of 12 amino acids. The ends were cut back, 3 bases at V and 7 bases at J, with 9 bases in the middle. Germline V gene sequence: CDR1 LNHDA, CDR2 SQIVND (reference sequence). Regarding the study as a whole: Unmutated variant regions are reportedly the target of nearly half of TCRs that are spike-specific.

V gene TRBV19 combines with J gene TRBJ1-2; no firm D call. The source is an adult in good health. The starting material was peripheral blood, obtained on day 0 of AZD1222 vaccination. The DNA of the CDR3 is TGTGCCAGTAGTATGAGGTCGGTTGGCTACACCTTC. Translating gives CASSMRSVGYTF. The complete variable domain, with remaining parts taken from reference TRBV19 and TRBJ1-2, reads DGGITQSPKYLFRKEGQNVTLSCEQNLNHDAMYWYRQDPGQGLRLIYYSQIVNDFQKGDIAEGYSVSREKKESFPLTVTSAQKNPTAFYLCASSMRSVGYTFGSGTRLTVV.